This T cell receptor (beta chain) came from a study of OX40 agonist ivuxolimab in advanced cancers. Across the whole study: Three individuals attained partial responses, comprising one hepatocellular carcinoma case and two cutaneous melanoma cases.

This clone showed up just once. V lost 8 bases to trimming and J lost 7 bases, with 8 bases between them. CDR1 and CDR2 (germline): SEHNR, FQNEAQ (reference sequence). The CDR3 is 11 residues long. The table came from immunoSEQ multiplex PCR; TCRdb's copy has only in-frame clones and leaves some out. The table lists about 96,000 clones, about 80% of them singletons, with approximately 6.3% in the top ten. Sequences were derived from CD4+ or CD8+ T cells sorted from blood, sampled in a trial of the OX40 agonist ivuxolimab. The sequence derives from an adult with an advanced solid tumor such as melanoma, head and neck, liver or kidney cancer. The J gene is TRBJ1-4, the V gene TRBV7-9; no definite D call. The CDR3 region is CASLKSEKLFF. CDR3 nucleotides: TGTGCCAGCTTAAAGAGTGAAAAACTGTTTTTT. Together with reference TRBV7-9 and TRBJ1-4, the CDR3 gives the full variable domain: DTGVSQNPRHKITKRGQNVTFRCDPISEHNRLYWYRQTLGQGPEFLTYFQNEAQLEKSRLLSDRFSAERPKGSFSTLEIQRTEQGDSAMYLCASLKSEKLFFGSGTQLSVL.